The 28 T cell receptor beta chains below all came from one sample that was sequenced in a study of blood T cell repertoires in COVID-19. Here immunoSEQ multiplex PCR was the method, and the copy in TCRdb shows in-frame clones only, minus some. This sample carries some 300,000 clones, around 89% of them seen once, and the ten largest clones take 2% to 2.5%. Sample: PBMCs or T cells enriched from blood (not recorded which). These receptors came from a woman aged 55-70 years in a cohort exposed to, infected with or recovered from COVID-19 (not recorded which).

This chain joins TRBV6-1 and TRBJ1-1; the match to TRBD1 covers 10 bases. V was clipped by 4 bases and J by 0 bases; unmatched bases: 5. The germline V gene encodes CDR1 MNHNS and CDR2 SASEGT. CDR3 length equals 16 residues. The CDR3 is CASSAGTGALNTEAFF. The CDR3 nucleotides are TGTGCCAGCAGTGCAGGGACAGGGGCTTTGAACACTGAAGCTTTCTTT.

CDR3 loop: CASSLRTSGDEQYF. DNA of the CDR3: TGTGCCAGCAGTTTAAGGACTAGCGGGGACGAGCAGTACTTC. The J gene is TRBJ2-7, the V gene TRBV28; 12 bases match TRBD2. Germline V gene lookup returns CDR1 MDHEN and CDR2 SYDVKM. V gave up 2 bases and J gave up 5 bases; unmatched junction bases: 1. The CDR3 is made up of 14 amino acids.

This rearrangement joins TRBV20-1 to TRBJ2-1; no clear D gene. Germline V gene lookup returns CDR1 DFQATT and CDR2 SNEGSKA (reference sequence). The V and J ends lost 2 bases and 5 bases respectively, with 4 bases between them. The CDR3 totals 11 residues. CDR3: CSARSDNEQFF. CDR3 nucleotides: TGCAGTGCTAGATCCGACAATGAGCAGTTCTTC.

The chain combines TRBV28 with TRBJ2-7, with D perhaps TRBD1 (6 bases). Trimming took 2 bases from V and 2 from J, leaving 10 bases between them. Germline CDR1 MDHEN, CDR2 SYDVKM. The CDR3 is made up of 14 amino acids. The CDR3 sequence is CASSLRTVPYEQYF. The CDR3 DNA reads as TGTGCCAGCAGTTTAAGGACAGTCCCCTACGAGCAGTACTTC.

The chain has TRBV10-1 and TRBJ2-3, with 11 bases lining up with TRBD2. CDR1 and CDR2 (germline): WNHNN, SYGVQD (reference sequence). The CDR3 extends over 17 amino acids. V was pared by 7 bases and J by 5 bases, with 14 bases of the junction left unmatched. The CDR3 sequence: CASILSGRAKVGDTQYF. For the CDR3, the DNA is TGCGCCAGCATTCTTAGCGGGAGGGCTAAGGTGGGAGATACGCAGTATTTT.

V and J are TRBV5-4 and TRBJ2-7, with 9 bases matching TRBD2. The germline CDR1 and CDR2 sequences are SGHNT and YYREEE (reference sequence). The CDR3 sequence is 15 residues long. Unmatched junction bases numbered 8, after V lost 0 bases and J lost 7 bases. In nucleotides, the CDR3 is TGTGCCAGCAGCTTGGTCGGGACTAGCCCCGGGGAGCAGTACTTC. Its protein is CASSLVGTSPGEQYF.

The CDR3 DNA reads TGTGCCAGCAGTTACCTCCGGGGAAATGTCGCTGAAGCTTTCTTT. It codes for CASSYLRGNVAEAFF. The V call is TRBV6-5, the J call TRBJ1-1; D call uncertain. Germline CDR1 is MNHEY and CDR2 is SVGAGI. The length of the CDR3 is 15 residues. V lost 2 bases and J lost 6, with 16 bases in between.

V is TRBV27 and J is TRBJ1-4; tentative D call: TRBD1 (6 bases). Germline V gives CDR1 MNHEY, CDR2 SMNVEV (reference sequence). V was pared by 8 bases and J by 3 bases, with 13 bases between. The CDR3 has 14 residues. The chain's CDR3 is CASGYRDSNEKLFF. CDR3 nucleotides: TGTGCCAGCGGTTACAGGGATTCTAATGAAAAACTGTTTTTT.

This chain joins TRBV2 and TRBJ2-5; D remains ambiguous. Trimming pared 6 bases from V and 7 bases from J, leaving 9 bases between. Germline-derived CDR1 and CDR2 are SNHLY and FYNNEI. This CDR3 comprises 11 residues. The CDR3 spells CASRGSGTQYF. The CDR3 nucleotides are TGTGCCAGCAGAGGCTCAGGGACCCAGTACTTC.

The chain links TRBV4-1 to TRBJ2-5; 10 positions agree with TRBD2. Germline CDR1 reads MGHRA; CDR2 reads YSYEKL. The length of the CDR3 is 15 residues. J gave up 5 bases and V 5 bases, and 8 bases lay outside the gene matches. CDR3 sequence: CASSILAGVGETQYF. The DNA for the CDR3 is TGCGCCAGCAGCATCCTAGCGGGAGTGGGGGAGACCCAGTACTTC.

The V and J genes are TRBV6-2 or TRBV6-3 and TRBJ2-3, with D possibly TRBD1 on 6 matching bases. Per the germline V gene, CDR1 is MNHEY and CDR2 is SVGEGT. Trimming pared 1 base from V and 3 bases from J, leaving 8 bases between. The CDR3 is 14 amino acids. CDR3 loop: CASSYYRATDTQYF. CDR3 nucleotides: TGTGCCAGCAGTTACTACAGGGCAACAGATACGCAGTATTTT.

The rearrangement joins TRBV19 to TRBJ1-5; 8 bases are shared with TRBD1. The germline V gene encodes CDR1 LNHDA and CDR2 SQIVND (reference sequence). The length of the CDR3 is 14 residues. The ends lost 3 bases at V and 6 bases at J; junction bases unmatched: 4. The CDR3 DNA reads as TGTGCCAGTAGTATCGGGACAGGTTCTCAGCCCCAGCATTTT. It translates to CASSIGTGSQPQHF.

This chain joins TRBV4-1 and TRBJ1-1; maybe TRBD1 (6 bases). This CDR3 region has 15 residues. The V end was cut by 1 base, the J end by 2 bases, with 11 bases between. Per germline, CDR1 MGHRA and CDR2 YSYEKL. CDR3 region: CASSQGQAANTEAFF. CDR3 sequence (DNA): TGCGCCAGCAGCCAAGGACAGGCTGCTAACACTGAAGCTTTCTTT.

The chain has TRBV7-2 and TRBJ1-6, with a tentative D call TRBD1 (5 bases). V was shortened by 0 bases and J by 10 bases, with 16 bases between the two germline ends. Per germline, CDR1 SGHTA and CDR2 FQGNSA. The CDR3 is made up of 16 amino acids. The CDR3 DNA is TGTGCCAGCAGCTTAGCAGGGGACGGGGGGAGCTCACCCCTCCACTTT. Its protein product is CASSLAGDGGSSPLHF.

The rearrangement joins TRBV18 to TRBJ2-1; TRBD2 matches at 11 bases. The CDR3 sequence is 15 residues long. The germline V gene has CDR1 KGHSH and CDR2 LQKENI. Trimming cost V 4 bases and J 5 bases; bases outside gene matches: 4. The CDR3 DNA reads as TGTGCCAGCTCACTATTAGCGGGAGGGGACAATGAGCAGTTCTTC. It is translated as CASSLLAGGDNEQFF.

The rearrangement joins TRBV7-9 to TRBJ2-7, with 7 nucleotides matching TRBD1. The CDR3 length is 14 residues. Germline assignment: CDR1 SEHNR and CDR2 FQNEAQ (reference sequence). V trimming: 3 bases; J trimming: 6 bases; junction bases outside the gene matches: 8. This CDR3 is CASSFYDREGEQYF. In DNA, the CDR3 is TGTGCCAGCAGCTTCTACGACAGGGAAGGCGAGCAGTACTTC.

This chain uses TRBV19 with TRBJ1-2; 9 nucleotides agree with TRBD1. This CDR3 spans 13 amino acids. The germline CDR1 and CDR2 sequences are LNHDA and SQIVND (reference sequence). With V trimmed by 7 bases and J by 4 bases, 4 bases remained unmatched. Here the CDR3 reads CASMGDRAYGYTF. CDR3 in DNA: TGTGCCAGTATGGGGGACAGGGCCTATGGCTACACCTTC.

V usage is TRBV2 and J usage is TRBJ2-1; a possible D gene is TRBD2 (6 bases). V gave up 3 bases and J gave up 2 bases, with 14 bases separating them. The germline V gene encodes CDR1 SNHLY and CDR2 FYNNEI. The CDR3 is 16 amino acids. The CDR3 here is CASSDGGGPPYNEQFF. DNA for the CDR3: TGTGCCAGCAGTGATGGGGGAGGCCCCCCCTACAATGAGCAGTTCTTC.

This clone was counted between two and nine times. V is TRBV5-1 and J is TRBJ2-1; TRBD2 agrees at 9 bases. From germline, CDR1 is SGHRS and CDR2 YFSETQ. This CDR3 spans 18 amino acids. V lost 4 bases, J lost 3 bases, and 14 bases stayed unmatched. This CDR3 reads CASSLAGLASTVYNEQFF. DNA of the CDR3: TGCGCCAGCAGCCTGGCGGGACTAGCCTCAACCGTCTACAATGAGCAGTTCTTC. The full variable domain, completed using reference TRBV5-1 and TRBJ2-1, is KAGVTQTPRYLIKTRGQQVTLSCSPISGHRSVSWYQQTPGQGLQFLFEYFSETQRNKGNFPGRFSGRQFSNSRSEMNVSTLELGDSALYLCASSLAGLASTVYNEQFFGPGTRLTVL.

The chain employs TRBV7-2 and TRBJ2-7, with D possibly TRBD2 on 5 matching bases. CDR3 length: 15 residues. Germline CDR1 reads SGHTA; CDR2 reads FQGNSA. The germline V and J ends were trimmed by 0 bases and 0 bases, with 9 bases remaining between them. As DNA, the CDR3 is TGTGCCAGCAGCTTAGCTAGCGAAAGCTCCTACGAGCAGTACTTC. This sequence encodes CASSLASESSYEQYF. The variable domain in full, with the rest retrieved from reference TRBV7-2 and TRBJ2-7, is GAGVSQSPSNKVTEKGKDVELRCDPISGHTALYWYRQSLGQGLEFLIYFQGNSAPDKSGLPSDRFSAERTGGSVSTLTIQRTQQEDSAVYLCASSLASESSYEQYFGPGTRLTVT.

This chain links TRBV7-9 with TRBJ2-7, with 7 bases identical to TRBD2. Germline V gene sequence: CDR1 SEHNR, CDR2 FQNEAQ (reference sequence). Trimming took 2 bases from V and 6 from J; bases not matched to a gene: 7. The CDR3 has 14 amino acids. This CDR3 is CASSLSSGIPEQYF. Here the CDR3 DNA reads TGTGCCAGCAGCTTATCCAGCGGGATTCCCGAGCAGTACTTC.

The rearrangement links TRBV5-1 to TRBJ2-7; possibly TRBD1 for D (5 bases). CDR1 and CDR2 (germline): SGHRS, YFSETQ. CDR3 length: 14 residues. The V gene lost 2 bases and the J gene lost 3 bases, with 12 bases spanning the gap. As DNA, the CDR3 is TGCGCCAGCAGCTTTGAAGGGGCCGTCTACGAGCAGTACTTC. Protein sequence: CASSFEGAVYEQYF.

The J gene is TRBJ1-2, the V gene TRBV2, with unresolved D. V was cut by 7 bases and J by 2 bases, with 11 bases left in between. Germline values: CDR1 SNHLY, CDR2 FYNNEI. The CDR3 runs to 13 residues. The CDR3 is CASKTLINYGYTF. CDR3 coding DNA: TGTGCCAGCAAAACGCTAATAAACTATGGCTACACCTTC.

This clone was seen a few times. The chain has TRBV6-1 and TRBJ2-5; the match to TRBD1 covers 8 bases. V dropped 2 bases and J dropped 7; count of bases not matched to a gene: 6. CDR3 length equals 14 residues. Germline CDR1 and CDR2: MNHNS and SASEGT. The DNA of the CDR3 is TGTGCCAGCAGTGAAATTAGGACAGGGTGGACCCAGTACTTC. This gives the protein CASSEIRTGWTQYF.

This clone came up once. The V and J genes are TRBV18 and TRBJ1-1; 8 bases map to TRBD1. There are 15 residues in the CDR3. CDR1 is KGHSH, CDR2 LQKENI, per germline. V lost 5 bases and J lost 7; bases outside the gene matches: 12. In DNA, the CDR3 is TGTGCCAGCTCATTGGCGAGGACAGGGTTGGGTGAAGCTTTCTTT. Its translation is CASSLARTGLGEAFF.

The rearrangement links TRBV18 to TRBJ2-1, with D possibly being TRBD2 (6 bases). There are 15 residues in the CDR3. With 4 bases removed from V and 2 bases from J, the gap between germline ends came to 12 bases. Germline V gene data show CDR1 as KGHSH and CDR2 as LQKENI. This chain's CDR3 is CASSLLGSTYNEQFF. The CDR3 nucleotides are TGTGCCAGCTCACTCCTCGGGAGTACCTACAATGAGCAGTTCTTC.

J is TRBJ1-2 and V is TRBV28; D unresolved. This CDR3 has 12 residues. V lost 4 bases to trimming and J lost 1 base, with 4 bases between them. Germline values: CDR1 MDHEN, CDR2 SYDVKM. The CDR3 DNA follows: TGTGCCAGCAGTTATTATAACTATGGCTACACCTTC. Translating it yields CASSYYNYGYTF.

The genes are TRBV27 and TRBJ1-4; D is unresolved. This CDR3 is built from 13 residues. Trimming took off 2 bases at V and 5 bases at J, with 6 bases between the two ends. Looked up from germline, CDR1 is MNHEY and CDR2 is SMNVEV (reference sequence). CDR3 sequence reads: CASSLGGNEKLFF. As DNA, the CDR3 is TGTGCCAGCAGTTTAGGCGGAAATGAAAAACTGTTTTTT. The whole variable domain, remainder taken from reference TRBV27 and TRBJ1-4, is EAQVTQNPRYLITVTGKKLTVTCSQNMNHEYMSWYRQDPGLGLRQIYYSMNVEVTDKGDVPEGYKVSRKEKRNFPLILESPSPNQTSLYFCASSLGGNEKLFFGSGTQLSVL.